A single sample gave rise to the 17 T cell receptor beta chains below, sequenced in a study of tumor and adjacent non-tumor tissue in lung cancer listed by TCRdb under 2018. Libraries were built with multiplex PCR. Sequencing instrument: Illumina HiSeq 2500. TCRbeta libraries were constructed through three rounds of nested PCR with primers (Table S4) according to protocols modified from ARM-PCR. In TCRdb, the public reads were trimmed at Q25 with fastp and aligned with MiXCR, with productive beta chains retained. Rows with one shared CDR3 protein collapse into an entry with the most common genes and DNA. Present in this sample are about 75,000 distinct CDR3 sequences, around 70% of which were seen just once. The biggest ten clones account for around a quarter of the sample. RNA was isolated from bulk, unsorted tissue, and RNA quality was assessed with a NanoDrop ND-1000 and an Agilent 2100. For the normal lung samples, distant non-tumor tissue was collected more than 3 cm away from the tumor edge.

Sequencing was done on a sample of distant non-tumor lung tissue. The receptors were sampled from a woman between 45 and 60 years old with non-small cell lung cancer.

The rearrangement joins TRBV12-3 or TRBV12-4 to TRBJ2-1; 11 bases are a match to TRBD2. CDR3 length: 16 amino acids. The V and J ends lost 1 base and 13 bases, in that order; junction bases with no gene match: 12. CDR3 sequence: CASSLDGLAGGEEQFF. The DNA for the CDR3 is TGTGCCAGCAGTTTAGATGGTCTAGCGGGAGGCGAGGAACAGTTCTTC.

A word on this clonotype: One end of the junction does not line up with germline, which may come from a read error. The V gene is TRBV11-1, the J gene TRBJ2-3; the match to TRBD2 covers 12 bases. The CDR3 has 18 residues. The germline V gene encodes CDR1 SGHAT and CDR2 FQDESV (reference sequence). The CDR3 region has the DNA TGTGCCAGCAGCTTTGGACTAGCGGGATTAGAAAGCATAGATACGCAGTATTTT. This gives the protein CASSFGLAGLESIDTQYF.

Remarks on this clonotype: An end of the junction differs from the germline gene, which may be a read error. The J gene is TRBJ1-6, the V gene TRBV20-1; TRBD1 aligns across 7 bases. The CDR3 has 14 amino acids. Germline assignment: CDR1 DFQATT and CDR2 SNEGSKA (reference sequence). This CDR3 reads CIARDRDYNSPLHF. Written as DNA, the CDR3 is TGCATTGCTAGAGACAGGGATTATAATTCACCACTCCACTTT.

As to this clonotype: A single base separates this from a much larger clone, so it may be a read error. V is TRBV28 and J is TRBJ2-7, with a possible D match to TRBD1 (6 bases). The ends were cut back, 3 bases at V and 3 bases at J, with 15 bases in the middle. This CDR3 spans 15 amino acids. The V gene's germline CDR1 is MDHEN and CDR2 SYDVKM. The CDR3 DNA reads as TGTGCCAGCAGTTTGCTGTCAGGGGTGGGCTACGAGCAGTACTTC. As protein: CASSLLSGVGYEQYF.

About this clonotype itself: One end of the junction does not line up with germline, which may come from a read error. The genes are TRBV4-3 and TRBJ2-6, with D maybe TRBD1 (5 bases). The CDR3 is 14 amino acids. Germline V gene sequence: CDR1 LGHNA, CDR2 YSLEER. CDR3: CVSSSDTGANVLTF. The DNA for the CDR3 is TGTGTCAGCTCCTCGGACACCGGGGCCAACGTCCTGACTTTC.

For this clonotype: Its ends do not fully match the called genes, so a read error is possible. This chain connects TRBV11-2 to TRBJ2-3; D perhaps matches TRBD2 (6 bases). The CDR3 loop spans 17 amino acids. The germline gives CDR1 SGHAT, CDR2 FQNNGV. For the CDR3, the DNA is TGTGCCAGCACCTTAGAAGTGTGGGGGGAGACGGCAGATACTCAGTATTTT. Protein product: CASTLEVWGETADTQYF. The whole variable domain, remainder taken from reference TRBV11-2 and TRBJ2-3, is EAGVAQSPRYKIIEKRQSVAFWCNPISGHATLYWYQQILGQGPKLLIQFQNNGVVDDSQLPKDRFSAERLKGVDSTLKIQPAKLEDSAVYLCASTLEVWGETADTQYFGPGTRLTVL.

This clonotype was observed many times. The CDR3 loop is CSVEEGGSLNEQFF. CDR3 sequence (DNA): TGCAGCGTTGAAGAGGGAGGTAGCCTTAATGAGCAGTTCTTC. This chain connects TRBV29-1 to TRBJ2-1, with a weak D call TRBD2 (6 bases). Trimming pared 0 bases from V and 7 bases from J, leaving 13 bases between. Germline-derived CDR1 and CDR2 are SQVTM and ANQGSEA. The CDR3 extends over 14 amino acids.

This chain uses TRBV11-1 with TRBJ2-3, with 7 bases fitting TRBD1. This CDR3 has 14 amino acids. The germline CDR1 and CDR2 sequences are SGHAT and FQDESV (reference sequence). The junction had 13 bases not matched to a gene; V was cut back by 5 bases and J by 11 bases. The CDR3 reads CASSITTGAVMQYF. DNA of the CDR3: TGTGCCAGCAGCATAACTACAGGGGCTGTTATGCAGTATTTT.

Note on this clonotype: The junction does not match germline at one end; this may be a read error. CDR3 nucleotides: TGTGCCAGCAGCCTACAGGGCCGGGAGACCCAGCACTTC. It encodes CASSLQGRETQHF. The V gene is TRBV6-5, the J gene TRBJ2-5, with D tentatively TRBD1 or TRBD2 (6 bases each). Germline CDR1 reads MNHEY; CDR2 reads SVGAGI. The CDR3 has 13 residues.

The chain recombines TRBV4-2 with TRBJ1-5; no clear D gene. This CDR3 contains 17 residues. From germline, CDR1 is LGHNA and CDR2 YNFKEQ. The V end was cut by 4 bases, the J end by 4 bases, with 20 bases between. The CDR3 nucleotides read TGTGCCAGCAGCCTCTTTTGGGCCATAGCAACAAATCAGCCCCAGCATTTT. Translated: CASSLFWAIATNQPQHF.

A note on this clonotype: Compared with germline, one end of the junction differs, possibly owing to a read error. The chain carries TRBV20-1 and TRBJ2-1; TRBD2 agrees at 11 bases. From germline, CDR1 is DFQATT and CDR2 SNEGSKA (reference sequence). The CDR3 covers 15 residues. Here the CDR3 reads CSALGTSGLTYEQFF. Here the CDR3 DNA reads TGTAGTGCACTTGGGACTAGCGGACTCACGTATGAGCAATTCTTC.

The rearrangement links TRBV5-4 to TRBJ1-5, with D hard to call. CDR3 size: 13 residues. Trimming left V 0 bases short and J 11 bases short, with 12 bases between. Per the germline V gene, CDR1 is SGHNT and CDR2 is YYREEE (reference sequence). As DNA, the CDR3 is TGTGCCAGCAGCTTGGATAGGAGGGAGTCCCAGCATTTT. This codes for CASSLDRRESQHF.

For this clonotype: A read error may account for a junction end that differs from germline. V usage is TRBV12-3 or TRBV12-4 and J usage is TRBJ2-1, with 8 bases identical to TRBD1. CDR3 length: 14 amino acids. In DNA form, the CDR3 reads TGTGCCAACACTTCGACAGGGGAAGTTAATGAGCGGTTCTTC. Translation gives CANTSTGEVNERFF.

With regard to this clonotype: A read error may account for a junction end that differs from germline. This rearrangement joins TRBV4-1 to TRBJ1-1, with TRBD1 as a possible D gene (6 bases). Germline V lookup: CDR1 MGHRA, CDR2 YSYEKL. The CDR3 is 16 residues long. CDR3 protein: CVSSQGRYRANTGAFF. The CDR3, as DNA: TGCGTCAGCAGCCAAGGTCGTTACAGGGCGAACACTGGAGCTTTCTTT.

For this clonotype: This may stem from a read error, because a much larger clone lies one nucleotide away. J is TRBJ2-7 and V is TRBV20-1, with 8 nucleotides matching TRBD1. The CDR3 has 15 amino acids. Germline CDR1 DFQATT, CDR2 SNEGSKA (reference sequence). The CDR3 loop is CNARDPTGASYEQYF. In nucleotides, the CDR3 is TGCAATGCTAGAGACCCGACAGGGGCCTCCTACGAGCAGTACTTC.

This clonotype was detected ten times or more. V gene TRBV20-1 combines with J gene TRBJ2-3; TRBD1 aligns across 8 bases. The CDR3 runs 16 residues. Germline loops: CDR1 DFQATT, CDR2 SNEGSKA (reference sequence). Losses at the gene ends were 3 bases for V and 5 bases for J; bases not matched to a gene: 13. The CDR3 region is CSASKSRDRTGDTQYF. The CDR3 DNA reads TGCAGTGCTAGTAAATCCCGGGACAGGACAGGAGATACGCAGTATTTT.

In the case of this clonotype: A much larger clone is a single base away; this may be a read error. The chain links TRBV6-2 or TRBV6-3 to TRBJ1-2; 8 nucleotides line up with TRBD1. In germline, CDR1 is MNHEY, CDR2 SVGEGT. V trimming: 4 bases; J trimming: 8 bases; junction bases outside the gene matches: 12. This CDR3 has 15 residues. Written as DNA, the CDR3 is TGTGCCAGCAGTTTAACCAGGACAGGGCTTGAGGGCTACACCTTC. Residues: CASSLTRTGLEGYTF.